A selection of T cell receptor beta chains follows, all from one sample in a study of metastatic and nonmetastatic thyroid tumors. TCRdb re-called the PCR reads with MiXCR. The table includes approximately 22,000 clones, around 16% detected once. The sequenced sample consisted of tumor tissue. These receptors were taken from a female donor with papillary thyroid cancer or a benign thyroid nodule (not recorded which). Some clones in this sample may be carry-over from other donors' samples. The CDR3 runs from the conserved cysteine through the conserved F or W. D genes are given only for firm matches. The size entry is marked missing in some rows and otherwise reads once, few, many or a size class.

.,TRBJ2-1,TRBV27,many,TGTGCCAGCAGTTTCAGCAACTACAATGAGCAGTTCTTC,CASSFSNYNEQFF
.,TRBJ2-7,TRBV30,many,TGTGCCTGGAACCTTTATCGGGACGAGCAGTACTTC,CAWNLYRDEQYF
TRBD1,TRBJ1-2,TRBV11-2,many,TGTGCCAGCAGCCCCAAGACAGGGGCCTCACGTAGCTACACCTTC,CASSPKTGASRSYTF
TRBD1,TRBJ2-1,TRBV10-3,many,TGTGCCATCAGTGAGGGTGACAGGGGTATGTATGAGCAGTTCTTC,CAISEGDRGMYEQFF
TRBD2,TRBJ2-1,TRBV30,.,TGTGCCCGCGAGGGTAGCGGGGGATACAATGAGCAGTTCTTC,CAREGSGGYNEQFF
.,TRBJ1-2,TRBV9,many,TGTGCCAGCAGCGTAGCAGGGGACGGAGGCTACACCTTC,CASSVAGDGGYTF
TRBD2,TRBJ2-7,TRBV9,many,TGTGCCAGCAGCGTAGGGACTAGCGGCTACGAGCAGTACTTC,CASSVGTSGYEQYF
.,TRBJ1-6,TRBV28,many,TGTGCCAGCGCAATTCCGGGGTATAATTCACCCCTCCACTTT,CASAIPGYNSPLHF
.,TRBJ1-3,TRBV20-1,.,TGCAGTGCTTTGACCGTGACAATTGGAAACACCATATATTTT,CSALTVTIGNTIYF
TRBD1,TRBJ2-7,TRBV11-1,.,TGTGCCAGCAGCTACAGACCGGACAGGGTTAATTACGAGCAGTACTTC,CASSYRPDRVNYEQYF
.,TRBJ1-5,TRBV6-1,.,TGTGCCAGCACACCCGTTAGCAATCAGCCCCAGCATTTT,CASTPVSNQPQHF
.,TRBJ2-7,TRBV2,.,TGTGCCAGCACGGTACTGAACTACGAGCAGTACTTC,CASTVLNYEQYF
TRBD1,TRBJ2-7,TRBV20-1,.,TGCAGTCCTAGCTCTGGGGGTGGACAGGGATACGAGCAGTACTTC,CSPSSGGGQGYEQYF
.,TRBJ2-6,TRBV29-1,many,TGCAGCGCCGTTGCTTCTGGGGCCAACGTCCTGACTTTC,CSAVASGANVLTF
.,TRBJ2-7,TRBV7-7,many,TGTGCTAGCAGCCCCCAGACGACAGGCCTATCCTACGAGCAGTACTTC,CASSPQTTGLSYEQYF
.,TRBJ1-2,TRBV19,many,TGTGCCAGTAAGGGGTTCACGCCTAACTATGGCTACACCTTC,CASKGFTPNYGYTF
.,TRBJ2-7,TRBV6-1,.,TGTGCCATCAGAATCGAAAACAGCGAGCATAGCTCCTACGAGCAGTACTTC,CAIRIENSEHSSYEQYF
.,TRBJ1-1,TRBV6-1,few,TGTGCCAACTACAGGGATGTGAACACTGAGGCTTTCTTT,CANYRDVNTEAFF
.,TRBJ1-2,TRBV6-5,large,TGTGCCAGCAGTTACGTGGGGTCCGGCTACACCTTC,CASSYVGSGYTF
TRBD1,TRBJ2-7,TRBV6-1,large,TGTGCCAGCAGTACCCGGACAGGGGGCTACGAGCAGTACTTC,CASSTRTGGYEQYF
.,TRBJ1-1,TRBV4-2,many,TGTGCCAGCAGCCAAGTGGTCCGAACTGAAGCTTTCTTT,CASSQVVRTEAFF
.,TRBJ1-1,TRBV20-1,many,TGCAGTGCTACCTCCGAAAACACTGAAGCTTTCTTT,CSATSENTEAFF
TRBD1,TRBJ2-7,TRBV11-1,.,TGTGCCAGCAGCTTAGGGGGTGGGACAGTCCGGCACGAGCATTACTTC,CASSLGGGTVRHEHYF
.,TRBJ2-1,TRBV28,few,TGTGCCAGCAGTTTATTCCGCCCCTGTCTTGGGAGAGTTATATATGAGCAGTTCTTC,CASSLFRPCLGRVIYEQFF
.,TRBJ1-2,TRBV20-1,many,TGCAGTGCTAGTCTCGGACTTCGGTATGGCTACACCTTC,CSASLGLRYGYTF